This T cell receptor (beta chain) was captured in a study of radiation and T cells in renal cell carcinoma. Study-level points and caveats: Pretreatment tumor biopsies were lacking, so baseline clonotypes are unknown.

Time point indicated: blood 4 weeks post-SBRT, at nephrectomy. The treatment here: 15 Gy SBRT to primary tumor, nephrectomy 4 weeks later. Assay: immunoSEQ multiplex PCR; the TCRdb copy retains only in-frame clones and omits some. This table holds around 99,000 clones, approximately 80% found once. On this clone itself: The antigen remains unidentified.

The CDR3 consists of 14 residues. The germline V gene has CDR1 SEHNR and CDR2 FQNEAQ (reference sequence). V dropped 1 base and J dropped 6 bases, with 10 bases sitting between them. The source was blood, collected from a patient whose treatment included radiotherapy and nephrectomy. This receptor was identified in a man aged 55-75 years with renal cell carcinoma. This sequence joins TRBV7-9 and TRBJ2-4; possible D gene TRBD1, 6 bases. The CDR3 nucleotides read TGTGCCAGCAGCTTAGGGGACACGCGAAACATTCAGTACTTC. As protein: CASSLGDTRNIQYF.